One T cell receptor beta chain is described in this entry. This record comes from a study of blood T cell repertoires in COVID-19. Whole-study context: Collection of acute and convalescent COVID-19 samples took place in the United States, Italy and Spain. T cells, B-cell-depleted T cells, or PBMCs supplied cDNA or gDNA.

The authors' processing: It was from reference gene primer amplification that nucleated cell counts were estimated. Clones were sequenced by immunoSEQ multiplex PCR, and TCRdb holds only the in-frame ones, with some missing. D and trimming come from the DNA, and the V and J calls and clone size come from that table. The sample contains about 75,000 clones, approximately 88% of which appear only once. Germline CDR1 reads SGDLS; CDR2 reads YYNGEE. CDR3 length: 15 amino acids. Trimming left V 0 bases short and J 1 base short, with 8 bases between. This clonotype was sampled from a woman in her seventies with acute or convalescent COVID-19. The sequenced material came from peripheral blood. The V gene is TRBV9, the J gene TRBJ1-3; tentatively, D is TRBD1 (5 bases). The CDR3 reads CASSVGAGSGNTIYF. CDR3 sequence (DNA): TGTGCCAGCAGCGTAGGGGCAGGGTCTGGAAACACCATATATTTT.